This T cell receptor beta chain was identified in a study of human T cells and chemical hapten exposure. J lost 8 bases, V lost 5 bases, and 4 bases had no gene match. The germline CDR1 and CDR2 sequences are MNHEY and SMNVEV (reference sequence). This CDR3 has 13 residues. Sample time point: patch test 3, about 24 weeks after DPC sensitization. Treatment of the sample: therapeutic diphenylcyclopropenone sensitization with weekly scalp DPC. TCRdb re-derived calls from the RACE reads in MiXCR, one entry per CDR3 protein. The table includes more than 100,000 distinct CDR3 sequences, around 11% detected once.

The J gene is TRBJ1-5, the V gene TRBV27; 9 nucleotides match TRBD1. This specimen consisted of whole blood, obtained in connection with sensitization to the hapten diphenylcyclopropenone (DPC). The sequence derives from a woman aged 50 to 65 with alopecia areata. Some clones in this sample may be carry-over from other donors' samples. The CDR3 sequence: CASSPQGAEPQHF. CDR3 in DNA: TGTGCCAGCAGTCCACAGGGGGCGGAGCCCCAGCATTTT.